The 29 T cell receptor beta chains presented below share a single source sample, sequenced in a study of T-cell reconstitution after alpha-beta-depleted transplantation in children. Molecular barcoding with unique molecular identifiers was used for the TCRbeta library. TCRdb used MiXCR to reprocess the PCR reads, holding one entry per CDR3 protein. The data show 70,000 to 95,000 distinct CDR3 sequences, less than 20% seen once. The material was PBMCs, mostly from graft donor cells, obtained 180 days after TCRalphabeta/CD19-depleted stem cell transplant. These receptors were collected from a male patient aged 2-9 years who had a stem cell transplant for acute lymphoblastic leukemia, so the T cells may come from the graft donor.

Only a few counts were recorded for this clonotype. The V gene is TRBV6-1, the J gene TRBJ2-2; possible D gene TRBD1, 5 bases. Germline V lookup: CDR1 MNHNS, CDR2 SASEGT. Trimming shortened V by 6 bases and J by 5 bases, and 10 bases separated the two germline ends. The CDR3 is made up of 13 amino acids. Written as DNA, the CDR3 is TGTGCCAGCAGCAGGGTGGGGACCGGGGAGCTGTTTTTT. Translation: CASSRVGTGELFF.

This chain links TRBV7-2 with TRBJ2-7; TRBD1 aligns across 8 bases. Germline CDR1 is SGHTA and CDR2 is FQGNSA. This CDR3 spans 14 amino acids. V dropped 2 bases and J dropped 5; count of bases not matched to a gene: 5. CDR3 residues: CASSLQDRDHEQYF. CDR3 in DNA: TGTGCCAGCAGCTTACAGGACAGGGACCACGAGCAGTACTTC.

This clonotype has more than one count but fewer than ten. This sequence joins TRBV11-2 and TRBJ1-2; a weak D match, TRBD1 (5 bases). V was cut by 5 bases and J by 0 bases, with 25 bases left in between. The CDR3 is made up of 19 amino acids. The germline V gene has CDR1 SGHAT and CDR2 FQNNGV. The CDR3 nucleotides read TGTGCCAGCAGCCCTAACGACCCCCCAGGGTTCCGCACTAACTATGGCTACACCTTC. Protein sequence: CASSPNDPPGFRTNYGYTF.

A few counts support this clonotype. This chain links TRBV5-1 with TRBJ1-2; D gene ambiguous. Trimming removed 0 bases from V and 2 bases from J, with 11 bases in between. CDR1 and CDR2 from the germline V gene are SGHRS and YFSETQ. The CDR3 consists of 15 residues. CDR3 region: CASSLEGVPNYGYTF. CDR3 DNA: TGCGCCAGCAGCTTGGAAGGAGTTCCGAACTATGGCTACACCTTC.

CDR3 DNA: TGTGCCAGCAGTTATCCAGGGGCTGAAGCTTTCTTT. Translating gives CASSYPGAEAFF. This rearrangement joins TRBV6-5 to TRBJ1-1; TRBD1 might be the D (6 bases). Trimming removed 3 bases from V and 6 bases from J, with 8 bases in between. The CDR3 has 12 residues. CDR1 and CDR2 from the germline V gene are MNHEY and SVGAGI.

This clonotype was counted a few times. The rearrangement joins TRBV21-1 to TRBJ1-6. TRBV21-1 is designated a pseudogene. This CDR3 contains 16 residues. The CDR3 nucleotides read TGTGCCAGCAGCAAAGCGCTTTCTGGATCTAATTCACCCCTCCACTTT. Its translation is CASSKALSGSNSPLHF.

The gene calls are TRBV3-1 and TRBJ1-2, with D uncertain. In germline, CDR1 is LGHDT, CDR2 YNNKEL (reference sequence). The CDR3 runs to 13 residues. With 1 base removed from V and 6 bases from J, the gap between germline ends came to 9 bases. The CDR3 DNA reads TGTGCCAGCAGCCAAGCTTTCGGGGATGGCTACACCTTC. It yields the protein CASSQAFGDGYTF.

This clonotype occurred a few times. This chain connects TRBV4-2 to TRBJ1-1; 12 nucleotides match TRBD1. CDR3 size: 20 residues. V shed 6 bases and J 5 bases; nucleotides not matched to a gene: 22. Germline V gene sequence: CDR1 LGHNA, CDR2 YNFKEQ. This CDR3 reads CASRITPPGQGANGWTEAFF. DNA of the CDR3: TGTGCCAGCAGAATCACCCCTCCGGGACAGGGGGCTAACGGTTGGACTGAAGCTTTCTTT.

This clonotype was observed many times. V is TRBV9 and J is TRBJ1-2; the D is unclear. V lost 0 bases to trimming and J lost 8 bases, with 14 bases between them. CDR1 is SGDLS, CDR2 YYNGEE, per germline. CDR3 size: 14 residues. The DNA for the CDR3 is TGTGCCAGCAGCGTAGAGCCCGGGGAGGAAGGCTACACCTTC. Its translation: CASSVEPGEEGYTF.

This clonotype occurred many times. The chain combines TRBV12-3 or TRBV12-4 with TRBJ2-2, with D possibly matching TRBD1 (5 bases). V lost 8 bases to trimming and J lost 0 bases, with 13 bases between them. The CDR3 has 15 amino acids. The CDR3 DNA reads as TGTGCCAGCGCCGCAGGGCGAACGAACACCGGGGAGCTGTTTTTT. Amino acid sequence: CASAAGRTNTGELFF.

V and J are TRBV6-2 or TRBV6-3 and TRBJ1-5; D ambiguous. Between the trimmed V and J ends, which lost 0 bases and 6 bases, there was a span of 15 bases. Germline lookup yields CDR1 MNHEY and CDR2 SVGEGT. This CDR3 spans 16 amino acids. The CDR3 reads CASSYSRVPGAQPQHF. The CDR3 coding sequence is TGTGCCAGCAGTTACTCGAGGGTACCGGGCGCTCAGCCCCAGCATTTT.

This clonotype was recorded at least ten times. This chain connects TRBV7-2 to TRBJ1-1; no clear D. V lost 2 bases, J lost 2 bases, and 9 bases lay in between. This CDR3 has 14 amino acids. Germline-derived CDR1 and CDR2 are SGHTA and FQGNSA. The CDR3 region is CASSLSDRNTEAFF. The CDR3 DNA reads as TGTGCCAGCAGCTTATCTGACCGCAACACTGAAGCTTTCTTT.

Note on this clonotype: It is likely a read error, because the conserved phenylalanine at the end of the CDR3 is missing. The CDR3 loop reads CASSPGLDEQYS. CDR3 DNA: TGCGCCAGCAGCCCAGGGCTCGACGAGCAGTACTCC. The chain joins TRBV5-1 to TRBJ2-7; maybe TRBD1 (5 bases). Trimming left V 4 bases short and J 5 bases short, with 10 bases between. This CDR3 region has 12 residues. CDR1 SGHRS and CDR2 YFSETQ come from the germline V gene.

CDR3 sequence reads: CASSFDGTISTGELFF. The CDR3 coding sequence is TGTGCCAGCAGCTTTGACGGCACCATATCCACCGGGGAGCTGTTTTTT. The V gene is TRBV5-5, the J gene TRBJ2-2, with no clear D. Trimming removed 2 bases from V and 4 bases from J, with 15 bases in between. The CDR3 has 16 amino acids. Germline CDR1 reads SGHKS; CDR2 reads YYEKEE (reference sequence).

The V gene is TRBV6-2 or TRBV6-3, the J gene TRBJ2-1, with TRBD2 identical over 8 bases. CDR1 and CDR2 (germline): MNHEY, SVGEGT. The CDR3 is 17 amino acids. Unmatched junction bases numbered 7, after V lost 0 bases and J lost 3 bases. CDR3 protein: CASSYSMAGGVYNEQFF. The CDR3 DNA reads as TGTGCCAGCAGTTACTCGATGGCGGGGGGCGTCTACAATGAGCAGTTCTTC.

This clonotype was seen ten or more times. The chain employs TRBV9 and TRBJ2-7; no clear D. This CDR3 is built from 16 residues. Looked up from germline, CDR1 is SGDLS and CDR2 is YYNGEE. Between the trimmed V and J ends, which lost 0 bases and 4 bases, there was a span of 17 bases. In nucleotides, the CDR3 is TGTGCCAGCAGCGTAGTAGGCGGCGCCTCCATGTACGAGCAGTACTTC. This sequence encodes CASSVVGGASMYEQYF.

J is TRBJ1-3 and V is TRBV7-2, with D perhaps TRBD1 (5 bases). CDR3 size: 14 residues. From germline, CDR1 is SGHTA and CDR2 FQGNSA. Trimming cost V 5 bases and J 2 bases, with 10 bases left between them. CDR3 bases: TGTGCCAGCAGCCTCGGACACCCTGGAAACACCATATATTTT. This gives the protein CASSLGHPGNTIYF.

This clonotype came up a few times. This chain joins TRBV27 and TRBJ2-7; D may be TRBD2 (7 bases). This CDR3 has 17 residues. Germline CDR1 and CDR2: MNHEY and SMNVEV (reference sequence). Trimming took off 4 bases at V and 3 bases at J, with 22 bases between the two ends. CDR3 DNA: TGTGCCAGCAGTTCCCCGAGGGGGGGCCCCAACGGCTACGAGCAGTACTTC. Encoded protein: CASSSPRGGPNGYEQYF.

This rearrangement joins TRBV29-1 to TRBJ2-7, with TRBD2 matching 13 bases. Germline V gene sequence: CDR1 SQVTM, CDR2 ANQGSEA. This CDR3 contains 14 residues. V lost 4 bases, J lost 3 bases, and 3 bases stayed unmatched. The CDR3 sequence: CSVGLAGGFYEQYF. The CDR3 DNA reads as TGCAGCGTTGGACTAGCGGGGGGATTCTACGAGCAGTACTTC.

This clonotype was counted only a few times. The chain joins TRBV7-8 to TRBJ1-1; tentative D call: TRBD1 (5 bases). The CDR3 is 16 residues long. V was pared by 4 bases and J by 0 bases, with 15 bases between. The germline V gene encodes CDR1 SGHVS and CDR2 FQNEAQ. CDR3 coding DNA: TGTGCCAGCAGCTATCGTAATCAGGGTTTGAACACTGAAGCTTTCTTT. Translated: CASSYRNQGLNTEAFF.

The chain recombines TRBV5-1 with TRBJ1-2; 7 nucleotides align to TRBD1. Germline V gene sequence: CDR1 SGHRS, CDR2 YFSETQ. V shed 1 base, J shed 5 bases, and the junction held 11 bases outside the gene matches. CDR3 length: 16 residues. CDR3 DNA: TGCGCCAGCAGCTTGTTATCCGGGACAGAAGATTATGGCTACACCTTC. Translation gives CASSLLSGTEDYGYTF.

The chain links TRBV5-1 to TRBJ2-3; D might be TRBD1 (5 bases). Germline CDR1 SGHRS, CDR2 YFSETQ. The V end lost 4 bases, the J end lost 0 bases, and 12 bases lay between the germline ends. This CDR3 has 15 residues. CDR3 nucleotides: TGCGCCAGCAGCGCCTCCCAGGGCAGCACAGATACGCAGTATTTT. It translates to CASSASQGSTDTQYF.

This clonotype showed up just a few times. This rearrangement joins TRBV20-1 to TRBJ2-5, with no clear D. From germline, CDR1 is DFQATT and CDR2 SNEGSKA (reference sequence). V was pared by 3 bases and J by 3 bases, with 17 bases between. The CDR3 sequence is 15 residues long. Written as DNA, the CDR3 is TGCAGTGCTAGTAAGGCGGTTCTACGGAAAGAGACCCAGTACTTC. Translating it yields CSASKAVLRKETQYF.

This CDR3 is CASSRQGGFTDTQYF. As DNA, the CDR3 is TGTGCCAGCAGCCGACAGGGAGGGTTCACAGATACGCAGTATTTT. This chain joins TRBV12-3 or TRBV12-4 and TRBJ2-3; D possibly uses TRBD1 or TRBD2 (7 bases each). This CDR3 contains 15 residues. V gave up 6 bases and J gave up 2 bases, with 15 bases separating them.

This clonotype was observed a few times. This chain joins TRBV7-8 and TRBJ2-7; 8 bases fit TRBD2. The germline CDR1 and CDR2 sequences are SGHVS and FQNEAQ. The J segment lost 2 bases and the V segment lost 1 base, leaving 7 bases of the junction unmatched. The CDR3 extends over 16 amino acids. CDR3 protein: CASSLEAAGGTYEQYF. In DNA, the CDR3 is TGTGCCAGCAGCTTAGAGGCGGCGGGGGGAACCTACGAGCAGTACTTC.

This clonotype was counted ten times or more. DNA of the CDR3: TGTGCCAGCAGGATGCAGCCAAGCTCCTACGAGCAGTACTTC. It translates to CASRMQPSSYEQYF. This chain connects TRBV6-2 or TRBV6-3 to TRBJ2-7; D remains ambiguous. This CDR3 has 14 residues. Trimming removed 6 bases from V and 0 bases from J, with 12 bases in between. The V gene's germline CDR1 is MNHEY and CDR2 SVGEGT.

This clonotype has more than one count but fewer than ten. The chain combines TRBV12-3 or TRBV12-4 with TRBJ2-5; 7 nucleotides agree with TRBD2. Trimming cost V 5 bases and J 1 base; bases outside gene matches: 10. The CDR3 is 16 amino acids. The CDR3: CASSGPYPGGQETQYF. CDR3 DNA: TGTGCCAGCAGTGGACCTTACCCGGGGGGCCAAGAGACCCAGTACTTC.

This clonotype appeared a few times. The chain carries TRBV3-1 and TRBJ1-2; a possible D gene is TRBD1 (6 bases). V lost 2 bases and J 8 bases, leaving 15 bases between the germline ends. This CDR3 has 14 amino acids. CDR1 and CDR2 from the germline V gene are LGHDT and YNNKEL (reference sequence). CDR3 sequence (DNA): TGTGCCAGCAGCCAATGGGCAGGGGAGGACGGCTACACCTTC. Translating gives CASSQWAGEDGYTF. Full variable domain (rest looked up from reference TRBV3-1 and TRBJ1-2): DTAVSQTPKYLVTQMGNDKSIKCEQNLGHDTMYWYKQDSKKFLKIMFSYNNKELIINETVPNRFSPKSPDKAHLNLHINSLELGDSAVYFCASSQWAGEDGYTFGSGTRLTVV.

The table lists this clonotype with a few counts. The CDR3: CASAFRLDYYYEQYF. The CDR3 DNA reads TGTGCCAGCGCATTCCGCCTTGACTATTACTACGAGCAGTACTTC. The V call is TRBV12-3 or TRBV12-4, the J call TRBJ2-7; tentative D call: TRBD2 (5 bases). The CDR3 spans 15 residues. V was trimmed by 8 bases and J by 3 bases, leaving 20 bases between them.